The clone carrying this TCR beta chain was found many times. Its antigen is still unknown. Researchers took RNA transcripts and amplified TCR beta CDR3 regions from them. In the first round, RT-PCR was carried out with HTBI primers, and a multiplex PCR formed the second round. TCRdb reanalysed the multiplex PCR reads using MiXCR and keeps one entry per CDR3 protein. The sample includes over 150,000 distinct CDR3 sequences, more than 30% of them seen just once. These data originate in a study of Graves' ophthalmopathy and Graves' hyperthyroidism. Whole-study findings and limits: Blood also contained most of the expanded thyroid clonotypes above 0.001 frequency. The model flagged ophthalmopathy progression at more than 70% sensitivity and around 72% specificity.

The CDR3 is 17 amino acids. After removal of 6 bases from V and 2 bases from J, the junction contained 13 bases not matched to a gene. Germline V gene sequence: CDR1 MDHEN, CDR2 SYDVKM. Active ophthalmopathy (CAS at least 3, NOSPECS at least 4), lasting under 3 months. This sequence was found in a woman aged 40 to 49 with Graves' ophthalmopathy. The sample was peripheral blood. V and J are TRBV28 and TRBJ2-5, with TRBD2 matching over 9 bases. The chain's CDR3 is CASRTFLGGGAQETQYF. The CDR3 bases are TGTGCCAGCAGAACTTTTCTAGGCGGGGGGGCTCAAGAGACCCAGTACTTC.